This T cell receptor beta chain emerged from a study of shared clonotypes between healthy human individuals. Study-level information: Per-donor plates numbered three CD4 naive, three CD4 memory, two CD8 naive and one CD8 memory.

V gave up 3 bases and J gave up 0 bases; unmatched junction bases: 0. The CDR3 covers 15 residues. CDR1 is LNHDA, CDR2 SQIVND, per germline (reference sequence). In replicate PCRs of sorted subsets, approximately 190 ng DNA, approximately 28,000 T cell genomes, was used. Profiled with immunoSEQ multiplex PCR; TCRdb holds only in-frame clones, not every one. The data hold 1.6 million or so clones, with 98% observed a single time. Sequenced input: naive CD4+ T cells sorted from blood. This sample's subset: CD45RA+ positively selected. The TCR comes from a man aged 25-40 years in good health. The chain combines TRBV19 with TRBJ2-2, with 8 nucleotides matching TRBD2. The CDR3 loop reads CASSISGTNTGELFF. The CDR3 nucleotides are TGTGCCAGTAGTATTAGCGGGACGAACACCGGGGAGCTGTTTTTT.